This T cell receptor (beta chain) is from a study of brain T cells in children with intractable seizures. The CDR3 loop spans 16 amino acids. In germline, CDR1 is GTSNPN, CDR2 SVGIG (reference sequence). V lost 1 base to trimming and J lost 3 bases; unmatched junction nucleotides: 5. Regarding the study as a whole: Patients' HCMV serostatus was unknown; virus specificity rests on CDR3 similarity alone. Clones missing pre-surgery may reflect undersampling of that blood sample.

In the case of this clone: Antigen unknown.

TCRdb's table, derived via immunoSEQ multiplex PCR, lists solely in-frame clones and lacks some. The data show about 80,000 clones, approximately 89% seen once. The starting material was peripheral blood, obtained at surgery. This TCR derives from a girl aged 2-10 years with Rasmussen encephalitis and intractable seizures. The rearrangement uses TRBV30 and TRBJ2-1; the match to TRBD2 covers 11 bases. This CDR3 is CAWSGGLAGGYNEQFF. CDR3 nucleotides: TGTGCCTGGAGTGGAGGCCTAGCGGGGGGCTACAATGAGCAGTTCTTC.